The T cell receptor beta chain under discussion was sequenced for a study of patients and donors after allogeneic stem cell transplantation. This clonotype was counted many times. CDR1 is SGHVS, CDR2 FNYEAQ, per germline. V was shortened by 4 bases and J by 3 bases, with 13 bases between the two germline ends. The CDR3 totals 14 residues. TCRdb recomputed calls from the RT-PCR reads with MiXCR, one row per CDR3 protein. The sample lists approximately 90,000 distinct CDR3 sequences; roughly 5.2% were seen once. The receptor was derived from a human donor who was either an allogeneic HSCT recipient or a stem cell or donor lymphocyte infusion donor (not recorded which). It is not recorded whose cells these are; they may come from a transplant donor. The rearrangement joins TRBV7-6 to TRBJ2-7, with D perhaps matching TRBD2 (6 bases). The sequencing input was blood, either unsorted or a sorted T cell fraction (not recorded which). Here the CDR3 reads CASSSSSADYEQYF. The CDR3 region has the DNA TGTGCCAGCAGCTCCTCTAGCGCCGACTACGAGCAGTACTTC.